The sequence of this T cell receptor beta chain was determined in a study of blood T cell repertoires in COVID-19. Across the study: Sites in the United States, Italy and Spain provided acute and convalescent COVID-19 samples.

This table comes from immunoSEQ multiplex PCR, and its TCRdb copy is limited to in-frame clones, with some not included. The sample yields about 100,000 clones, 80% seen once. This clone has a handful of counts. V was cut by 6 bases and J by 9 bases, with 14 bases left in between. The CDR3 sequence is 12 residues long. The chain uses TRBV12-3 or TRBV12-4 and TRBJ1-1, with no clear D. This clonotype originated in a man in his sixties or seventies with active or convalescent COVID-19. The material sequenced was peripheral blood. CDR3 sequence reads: CASSQNTFKAFF. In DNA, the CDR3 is TGTGCCAGCAGCCAGAACACGTTTAAAGCTTTCTTT.